This passage covers 10 T cell receptor beta chains from one sample sequenced in a study of beta chain features in type 1 diabetes. All of the isolated RNA was reverse transcribed, so expressed TCRB transcripts were sequenced. Data came from immunoSEQ multiplex PCR; TCRdb stores just in-frame clones and leaves some out. The sample lists more than 150,000 clones; around 13% were seen once. Sequencing was done on a sample of central memory CD4+ T cells from blood. These receptors were taken from a woman aged 18-29 years in good health.

The chain couples TRBV28 to TRBJ2-1; TRBD1 matches at 7 bases. Germline-derived CDR1 and CDR2 are MDHEN and SYDVKM. Trimming cost V 6 bases and J 2 bases; bases outside gene matches: 7. This CDR3 region has 15 residues. The CDR3 region is CASRVDRVPYNEQFF. The CDR3 region has the DNA TGTGCCAGCAGGGTTGACAGGGTTCCCTACAATGAGCAGTTCTTC.

This clone has a handful of counts. The V call is TRBV5-1, the J call TRBJ2-3, with 10 bases matching TRBD1. Germline assignment: CDR1 SGHRS and CDR2 YFSETQ. After removal of 6 bases from V and 2 bases from J, the junction contained 6 bases not matched to a gene. CDR3 length equals 15 residues. This chain's CDR3 is CASTRQGAVTDTQYF. The CDR3 DNA reads as TGCGCCAGCACCCGACAGGGGGCGGTCACAGATACGCAGTATTTT.

The chain employs TRBV28 and TRBJ2-7; TRBD2 matches 10 bases. The CDR3 is 15 amino acids. Germline CDR1 and CDR2: MDHEN and SYDVKM. V gave up 2 bases and J gave up 6 bases; unmatched junction bases: 7. The CDR3 is CASSLVSSGSREQYF. As DNA, the CDR3 is TGTGCCAGCAGTTTAGTTTCTAGCGGGAGTCGCGAGCAGTACTTC. Combining the CDR3 with reference TRBV28 and TRBJ2-7 gives the whole variable domain DVKVTQSSRYLVKRTGEKVFLECVQDMDHENMFWYRQDPGLGLRLIYFSYDVKMKEKGDIPEGYSVSREKKERFSLILESASTNQTSMYLCASSLVSSGSREQYFGPGTRLTVT.

V is TRBV30 and J is TRBJ2-2, with 7 bases identical to TRBD1. Looked up from germline, CDR1 is GTSNPN and CDR2 is SVGIG (reference sequence). The CDR3 runs 15 residues. CDR3 nucleotides: TGTGCAAAGCTTGGGACAGCTAGCAACACCGGGGAGCTGTTTTTT. Translation: CAKLGTASNTGELFF.

The chain is built from TRBV30 and TRBJ2-1; TRBD2 agrees at 15 bases. The germline gives CDR1 GTSNPN, CDR2 SVGIG (reference sequence). V lost 0 bases and J lost 7; bases outside the gene matches: 10. The CDR3 sequence is 18 residues long. CDR3 nucleotides: TGTGCCTGGAGTGTAAGGGGGGGACTAGCGGGAGGTAGGAATGAGCAGTTCTTC. It is translated as CAWSVRGGLAGGRNEQFF. Filled out from reference TRBV30 and TRBJ2-1, the complete variable domain reads SQTIHQWPATLVQPVGSPLSLECTVEGTSNPNLYWYRQAAGRGLQLLFYSVGIGQISSEVPQNLSASRPQDRQFILSSKKLLLSDSGFYLCAWSVRGGLAGGRNEQFFGPGTRLTVL.

The rearrangement uses TRBV27 and TRBJ2-3; 9 bases line up with TRBD1. V shed 7 bases, J shed 0 bases, and the junction held 8 bases outside the gene matches. Germline V CDR1 and CDR2: MNHEY, SMNVEV (reference sequence). The CDR3 runs to 16 residues. The CDR3 sequence: CASKRDRDLSTDTQYF. The DNA of the CDR3 is TGTGCCAGCAAACGGGACAGGGACCTTAGCACAGATACGCAGTATTTT.

The chain recombines TRBV7-9 with TRBJ1-2; unclear D gene. Germline V gene lookup returns CDR1 SEHNR and CDR2 FQNEAQ (reference sequence). This CDR3 has 15 amino acids. V lost 5 bases, J lost 7 bases, and 20 bases lay in between. The DNA for the CDR3 is TGTGCCAGCAGCCCCTCCCGTTTGGAGGCCTCTGGCTACACCTTC. Its translation: CASSPSRLEASGYTF.

This clone was seen only a few times. V is TRBV7-9 and J is TRBJ1-1; a weak D match, TRBD1 (5 bases). Trimming cost V 5 bases and J 4 bases, with 17 bases left between them. The length of the CDR3 is 15 residues. Germline CDR1 and CDR2: SEHNR and FQNEAQ (reference sequence). The CDR3 protein is CASSRAQGKGTEAFF. The CDR3 DNA reads as TGTGCCAGCAGCCGGGCGCAGGGTAAGGGCACTGAAGCTTTCTTT. Full variable domain (outside the CDR3, taken from reference TRBV7-9 and TRBJ1-1): DTGVSQNPRHKITKRGQNVTFRCDPISEHNRLYWYRQTLGQGPEFLTYFQNEAQLEKSRLLSDRFSAERPKGSFSTLEIQRTEQGDSAMYLCASSRAQGKGTEAFFGQGTRLTVV.

The V call is TRBV13, the J call TRBJ2-7; tentatively, D is TRBD1 (6 bases). V was clipped by 3 bases and J by 2 bases, with 11 bases between them. The germline CDR1 and CDR2 sequences are PRHDT and FYEKMQ (reference sequence). The CDR3 extends over 14 amino acids. Written as DNA, the CDR3 is TGTGCCAGCAGCTTCACAGGGAATCCCTACGAGCAGTACTTC. Encoded protein: CASSFTGNPYEQYF.

The V call is TRBV5-4, the J call TRBJ2-3; 10 positions agree with TRBD2. CDR1 SGHNT and CDR2 YYREEE come from the germline V gene (reference sequence). The trim removed 4 bases at V and 3 bases at J, leaving 11 bases unmatched. The CDR3 sequence is 17 residues long. The CDR3 DNA reads as TGTGCCAGCAGCCTGAGGTCCCTAGCGGGAGATACAGATACGCAGTATTTT. This encodes CASSLRSLAGDTDTQYF.